The text below deals with one T cell receptor beta chain. These data come from a study of shared clonotypes between healthy human individuals. The overall study: For every donor, three CD4 naive, three CD4 memory, two CD8 naive and one CD8 memory plates were used.

CDR3 length: 16 residues. Trimming took off 3 bases at V and 0 bases at J, with 12 bases between the two ends. Per the germline V gene, CDR1 is LNHDA and CDR2 is SQIVND (reference sequence). CD8 cells classed as naive were CD45RO-negative and positively selected for CCR7, excluding terminally differentiated effector memory CD45RA+ cells. Generated by immunoSEQ multiplex PCR, the TCRdb table keeps only in-frame clones and is missing some. The data contain around 2.1 million clones, approximately 94% of them singletons. Sequencing was done on a sample of naive CD8+ T cells from PBMCs. The chain joins TRBV19 to TRBJ2-1, with D possibly called TRBD1 or TRBD2 (5 bases each). This TCR derives from a man between 18 and 29 years old in good health. Some clones in this sample may be carry-over from other donors' samples. CDR3 residues: CASSIGALSSYNEQFF. CDR3 nucleotides: TGTGCCAGTAGTATCGGGGCGCTGAGCTCCTACAATGAGCAGTTCTTC.